Following are 25 T cell receptor beta chains from one sample sequenced in a study of response to subunit inactivated influenza vaccine. TCRdb processed the RT-PCR reads anew with MiXCR; each CDR3 protein has one entry. The sample holds 150,000 to 200,000 distinct CDR3 sequences, over 9.5% seen once. The sample also formed part of further work on T cells expressing NK-cell markers. That paper adds: 5'RACE template switching with UMIs generated TCR beta cDNA.

The input for sequencing was CD8+ T cells sorted from PBMCs, taken approximately 13 days after vaccination. These receptors were taken from a man aged 45-60 years who received an inactivated influenza vaccine.

This clonotype was picked up a small number of times. The chain recombines TRBV20-1 with TRBJ2-1; TRBD2 agrees at 7 bases. This CDR3 region has 15 residues. Looked up from germline, CDR1 is DFQATT and CDR2 is SNEGSKA (reference sequence). V was clipped by 3 bases and J by 9 bases; unmatched bases: 14. CDR3 region: CSAREIAGPTREQFF. CDR3 nucleotide sequence: TGCAGTGCTAGGGAGATAGCGGGCCCTACGCGTGAGCAGTTCTTC.

The chain combines TRBV27 with TRBJ2-5; 10 positions agree with TRBD1. V was clipped by 8 bases and J by 5 bases; unmatched bases: 14. The CDR3 runs to 16 residues. Germline V gives CDR1 MNHEY, CDR2 SMNVEV (reference sequence). The CDR3 protein is CASGPLWDRGPETQYF. DNA of the CDR3: TGTGCCAGCGGACCCTTATGGGACAGGGGTCCGGAGACCCAGTACTTC.

This clonotype was seen only a few times. The chain combines TRBV6-2 or TRBV6-3 with TRBJ2-2; tentatively, D is TRBD2 (5 bases). CDR1 and CDR2 from the germline V gene are MNHEY and SVGEGT. V lost 7 bases to trimming and J lost 6 bases, with 18 bases between them. This CDR3 region has 15 residues. Written as DNA, the CDR3 is TGTGCCAGCATCTCGGGGAGTCGACTACCCGGGGAGCTGTTTTTT. This codes for CASISGSRLPGELFF.

This clonotype was counted a few times. The chain combines TRBV5-5 with TRBJ1-1; D is unclear. The ends were cut back, 0 bases at V and 6 bases at J, with 9 bases in the middle. Germline assignment: CDR1 SGHKS and CDR2 YYEKEE (reference sequence). The length of the CDR3 is 13 residues. Here the CDR3 reads CASSLASGPEAFF. CDR3 coding DNA: TGTGCCAGCAGCTTGGCGAGCGGCCCTGAAGCTTTCTTT.

The CDR3 DNA reads as TGTGCCGCCTCCGGAGCGCTCGACTCCTACAATGAGCAGTTCTTC. It encodes CAASGALDSYNEQFF. This rearrangement joins TRBV28 to TRBJ2-1; no clear D. Germline V CDR1 and CDR2: MDHEN, SYDVKM. This CDR3 region has 15 residues. V lost 11 bases and J lost 0, with 17 bases in between. Full variable domain (remainder filled in from reference TRBV28 and TRBJ2-1): DVKVTQSSRYLVKRTGEKVFLECVQDMDHENMFWYRQDPGLGLRLIYFSYDVKMKEKGDIPEGYSVSREKKERFSLILESASTNQTSMYLCAASGALDSYNEQFFGPGTRLTVL.

There are many counts of this clonotype. CDR3 coding DNA: TGTGCCAGCAGTTTTATAAACAATGAGCAGTTCTTC. This encodes CASSFINNEQFF. J is TRBJ2-1 and V is TRBV28; D is ambiguous. CDR3 length: 12 residues. Trimming removed 3 bases at V and 5 bases at J, with 5 bases between. Looked up from germline, CDR1 is MDHEN and CDR2 is SYDVKM.

This chain joins TRBV29-1 and TRBJ1-1; 7 nucleotides line up with TRBD1. The CDR3 covers 13 residues. Germline-derived CDR1 and CDR2 are SQVTM and ANQGSEA. The V gene end was trimmed by 0 bases and the J gene end by 10 bases; junction bases not matched to a gene: 8. CDR3 bases: TGCAGCGTTGAAGATCTTCCAGGGGGTGGAGCTTTCTTT. Translated, it gives CSVEDLPGGGAFF.

This chain uses TRBV19 with TRBJ2-1, with D possibly being TRBD2 (6 bases). V was cut by 2 bases and J by 3 bases, with 8 bases left in between. This CDR3 is built from 14 residues. Germline values: CDR1 LNHDA, CDR2 SQIVND (reference sequence). The CDR3 DNA reads TGTGCCAGTAGTATATCGACTAGCTACAATGAGCAGTTCTTC. Its protein is CASSISTSYNEQFF.

Only a few counts were recorded for this clonotype. The chain is built from TRBV20-1 and TRBJ1-1; tentative D call: TRBD1 (5 bases). Germline V gives CDR1 DFQATT, CDR2 SNEGSKA (reference sequence). This CDR3 has 13 amino acids. Trimming removed 0 bases from V and 11 bases from J, with 16 bases in between. The CDR3 DNA reads TGCAGTGCTAGAGATTCGCACTGGGGCTTGGCTTTCTTT. It specifies CSARDSHWGLAFF.

This clonotype was picked up many times. The chain has TRBV15 and TRBJ1-4; 7 bases line up with TRBD1. V gave up 4 bases and J gave up 7 bases; unmatched junction bases: 9. Germline assignment: CDR1 LNHNV and CDR2 YYDKDF (reference sequence). This CDR3 is built from 15 residues. The CDR3 loop reads CATSTSTGRSEKLFF. As DNA, the CDR3 is TGTGCCACCAGCACATCGACAGGGAGGTCTGAAAAACTGTTTTTT.

The chain links TRBV3-1 to TRBJ2-5; TRBD1 or TRBD2 may be the D gene (6 bases each). CDR3 length: 15 residues. Trimming stripped 1 base from V and 5 bases from J, with 14 bases between. Germline CDR1 is LGHDT and CDR2 is YNNKEL (reference sequence). CDR3 loop: CASSQVGGQGETQYF. CDR3 DNA: TGTGCCAGCAGCCAAGTGGGGGGACAAGGGGAGACCCAGTACTTC.

The CDR3 region is CASSFGENNEQFF. CDR3 sequence (DNA): TGTGCCAGCAGTTTCGGCGAGAACAATGAGCAGTTCTTC. This chain joins TRBV27 and TRBJ2-1; D is unresolved. The length of the CDR3 is 13 residues. Trimming removed 3 bases from V and 5 bases from J, with 8 bases in between. Per germline, CDR1 MNHEY and CDR2 SMNVEV (reference sequence).

By share, this clonotype counts as medium-sized. The chain couples TRBV7-9 to TRBJ1-1, with D perhaps TRBD1 (5 bases). Trimming left V 5 bases short and J 6 bases short, with 10 bases between. The CDR3 totals 12 residues. Germline-derived CDR1 and CDR2 are SEHNR and FQNEAQ (reference sequence). The chain's CDR3 is CASSPGFPEAFF. The DNA of the CDR3 is TGTGCCAGCAGCCCAGGGTTTCCTGAAGCTTTCTTT.

The chain has TRBV7-9 and TRBJ2-5; D is undetermined. The CDR3 loop spans 14 amino acids. CDR1 is SEHNR, CDR2 FQNEAQ, per germline (reference sequence). Trimming removed 5 bases from V and 2 bases from J, with 12 bases in between. This CDR3 is CASSPSVYQETQYF. The DNA for the CDR3 is TGTGCCAGCAGCCCAAGCGTTTATCAAGAGACCCAGTACTTC.

J is TRBJ2-7 and V is TRBV10-3; the match to TRBD1 covers 8 bases. The CDR3 is 17 residues long. With V trimmed by 6 bases and J by 2 bases, 15 bases remained unmatched. Germline V gene sequence: CDR1 ENHRY, CDR2 SYGVKD. The CDR3 reads CAIRPDRDPTFPYEQYF. DNA for the CDR3: TGTGCCATCAGGCCGGACAGGGACCCGACCTTTCCCTACGAGCAGTACTTC.

This clonotype was observed a few times. An end of the junction does not agree with germline; a read error may underlie this. This sequence joins TRBV12-3 or TRBV12-4 and TRBJ2-2, with 7 bases matching TRBD1. CDR3 length: 15 amino acids. The CDR3 reads CASSPRAVEGAGELF. Written as DNA, the CDR3 is TGTGCCAGCAGTCCCCGCGCCGTAGAGGGGGCCGGGGAGCTGTTT.

This clonotype was observed a single time. This rearrangement joins TRBV7-8 to TRBJ1-4; TRBD1 is a possible D gene (6 bases). The CDR3 totals 16 residues. Germline V CDR1 and CDR2: SGHVS, FQNEAQ. Trimming shortened V by 5 bases and J by 3 bases, and 16 bases separated the two germline ends. The CDR3 bases are TGTGCCAGCAGCCCCCTTACAGGGATACCTAATGAAAAACTGTTTTTT. This sequence encodes CASSPLTGIPNEKLFF.

The V and J genes are TRBV9 and TRBJ2-1, with TRBD2 matching over 8 bases. Germline trimming cut 0 bases from V and 3 bases from J; bases unmatched to any gene: 2. This CDR3 spans 15 amino acids. The V gene's germline CDR1 is SGDLS and CDR2 YYNGEE. The DNA for the CDR3 is TGTGCCAGCAGCGTAGGAGCGGGAGTCTACAATGAGCAGTTCTTC. Encoded protein: CASSVGAGVYNEQFF.

This clonotype has ten or more counts. The chain has TRBV7-2 and TRBJ2-7; D is undetermined. Germline CDR1 and CDR2: SGHTA and FQGNSA. The germline V and J ends were trimmed by 1 base and 0 bases, with 16 bases remaining between them. The length of the CDR3 is 17 residues. CDR3 loop: CASSLGGRDWSSYEQYF. As DNA, the CDR3 is TGTGCCAGCAGCTTAGGTGGGCGTGACTGGAGCTCCTACGAGCAGTACTTC.

This clonotype was recorded at least ten times. V gene TRBV29-1 combines with J gene TRBJ2-1; D unresolved. This CDR3 is 16 amino acids long. The V end lost 5 bases, the J end lost 3 bases, and 20 bases lay between the germline ends. Per germline, CDR1 SQVTM and CDR2 ANQGSEA. DNA of the CDR3: TGCAGCGTTCAAGGGCTGACGGCCGATAACTACAATGAGCAGTTCTTC. Amino acids: CSVQGLTADNYNEQFF.

The CDR3 loop reads CASSLGSYLNTEAFF. In DNA, the CDR3 is TGTGCCAGCAGCTTAGGTTCGTATCTGAACACTGAAGCTTTCTTT. The chain joins TRBV11-2 to TRBJ1-1; D call uncertain. The V gene lost 1 base and the J gene lost 0 bases, with 9 bases spanning the gap. The CDR3 length is 15 residues. Germline assignment: CDR1 SGHAT and CDR2 FQNNGV.

V gene TRBV28 combines with J gene TRBJ1-2; D not certain. V lost 8 bases and J lost 1, with 11 bases in between. This CDR3 spans 13 amino acids. Germline CDR1 is MDHEN and CDR2 is SYDVKM. The CDR3 sequence: CASANKGNYGYTF. CDR3 nucleotide sequence: TGTGCCAGCGCCAACAAGGGTAACTATGGCTACACCTTC.

V and J are TRBV4-1 and TRBJ2-5, with 7 bases aligning to TRBD2. V was clipped by 4 bases and J by 1 base; unmatched bases: 6. The V gene's germline CDR1 is MGHRA and CDR2 YSYEKL. CDR3 length: 15 residues. The CDR3 region is CASSRTGGGQETQYF. The CDR3 DNA reads as TGCGCCAGCAGCCGCACTGGGGGGGGCCAAGAGACCCAGTACTTC.

This sequence joins TRBV7-9 and TRBJ1-2; 7 nucleotides align to TRBD1. CDR1 is SEHNR, CDR2 FQNEAQ, per germline (reference sequence). CDR3 length equals 14 residues. The trim removed 8 bases at V and 4 bases at J, leaving 10 bases unmatched. The CDR3 region is CASDAGTVGYGYTF. The CDR3 DNA reads as TGTGCCAGCGACGCCGGGACAGTCGGCTATGGCTACACCTTC.

CDR3: CASSLHAGHMNTEAFF. The CDR3 DNA follows: TGTGCCAGCAGCTTACATGCGGGGCATATGAACACTGAAGCTTTCTTT. The genes are TRBV7-8 and TRBJ1-1, with a tentative D call TRBD1 (5 bases). V shed 2 bases and J shed 0 bases, with 13 bases lying between them. This CDR3 spans 16 amino acids. The germline gives CDR1 SGHVS, CDR2 FQNEAQ.